The 11 T cell receptor beta chains below were found in one sample sequenced in a study of T cells in Graves' hyperthyroidism and ophthalmopathy. TCR beta CDR3 regions were amplified from RNA. The primer set for the first-round RT-PCR of the TCR CDR3 was HTBI. TCRdb itself ran the multiplex PCR reads through MiXCR, one entry per CDR3 protein. The data contain fewer than 350,000 distinct CDR3 sequences, around 23% of them seen just once; the ten biggest clones take up about 50%. The sample was blood. Receptor source: a woman in her fifties or sixties with Graves' hyperthyroidism.

CDR3 in amino acids: CASKDSQAWGSPLHF. The CDR3 nucleotides read TGTGCCAGTAAGGATTCACAGGCTTGGGGTTCACCCCTCCACTTT. The V and J genes are TRBV19 and TRBJ1-6; D may be TRBD1 (5 bases). Germline CDR1 is LNHDA and CDR2 is SQIVND (reference sequence). Trimming left V 7 bases short and J 9 bases short, with 19 bases between. This CDR3 has 15 amino acids.

About this clonotype itself: This may stem from a read error, because a much larger clone lies one nucleotide away. This chain connects TRBV7-2 to TRBJ2-7, with TRBD1 matching over 9 bases. The V segment lost 5 bases and the J segment 2 bases; nucleotides outside the gene matches: 4. The CDR3 contains 14 residues. Per the germline V gene, CDR1 is SGHTA and CDR2 is FQGNSA. This CDR3 is CASSRRTGAYEQYF. In DNA, the CDR3 is TGTGCCAGCAGCCGCCGGACAGGGGCCTACGAGCAGTACTTC.

This clonotype appeared many times. The chain is built from TRBV2 and TRBJ1-2, with TRBD1 matching 7 bases. J was trimmed by 4 bases and V by 2 bases; bases with no gene match: 7. The CDR3 contains 15 residues. Looked up from germline, CDR1 is SNHLY and CDR2 is FYNNEI. The CDR3, as DNA: TGTGCCAGCAGTGAATCACAGGGGAATGGCTATGGCTACACCTTC. It is translated as CASSESQGNGYGYTF.

This clonotype was counted ten times or more. J is TRBJ2-2 and V is TRBV7-6; D could derive from TRBD1 or TRBD2 (6 bases each). Trimming left V 6 bases short and J 4 bases short, with 15 bases between. This CDR3 has 15 residues. Germline V gene lookup returns CDR1 SGHVS and CDR2 FNYEAQ. CDR3 nucleotides: TGTGCCAGCAGGGGACTGGACAGTTCCACCGGGGAGCTGTTTTTT. Translation gives CASRGLDSSTGELFF.

This clonotype was counted ten times or more. This sequence joins TRBV6-2 or TRBV6-3 and TRBJ1-2, with 8 bases fitting TRBD1. With 2 bases clipped from V and 3 bases from J, the junction kept 5 bases outside the gene matches. Germline CDR1 MNHEY, CDR2 SVGEGT. CDR3 length: 15 residues. Written as DNA, the CDR3 is TGTGCCAGCAGTTACCCCCAGGGGGCCCACTATGGCTACACCTTC. Amino acid sequence: CASSYPQGAHYGYTF.

For this clonotype: The DNA is omitted, as the CDR3 cannot be located on it reliably, and the CDR3 follows TCRdb's listing. This chain links TRBV2 with TRBJ2-2. Germline V gene data show CDR1 as SNHLY and CDR2 as FYNNEI. Both ends counted, the CDR3 spans 14 residues. This CDR3 reads CASSFSKSPGSCFF.

This clonotype was recorded at least ten times. The V gene is TRBV2, the J gene TRBJ1-5; D remains ambiguous. From germline, CDR1 is SNHLY and CDR2 FYNNEI. This CDR3 is built from 13 residues. The V gene lost 4 bases and the J gene lost 6 bases, with 10 bases spanning the gap. CDR3 residues: CASSATAPQPQHF. In DNA, the CDR3 is TGTGCCAGCAGTGCAACAGCACCTCAGCCCCAGCATTTT.

The V gene is TRBV2, the J gene TRBJ2-7; D tentatively fits TRBD1 or TRBD2 (5 bases each). V was cut by 2 bases and J by 3 bases, with 20 bases left in between. The CDR3 runs 17 residues. Per the germline V gene, CDR1 is SNHLY and CDR2 is FYNNEI. CDR3 loop: CASSEKLGDHRNYEQYF. The CDR3, as DNA: TGTGCCAGCAGTGAAAAGTTGGGGGATCACAGAAACTACGAGCAGTACTTC.

This clonotype was seen at least ten times. This sequence joins TRBV7-8 and TRBJ2-7; 8 nucleotides line up with TRBD2. Trimming cost V 5 bases and J 3 bases; bases outside gene matches: 3. This CDR3 comprises 13 residues. Germline CDR1 reads SGHVS; CDR2 reads FQNEAQ. This CDR3 is CASSGGGNYEQYF. As DNA, the CDR3 is TGTGCCAGCAGCGGCGGGGGGAACTACGAGCAGTACTTC.

V gene TRBV11-1 combines with J gene TRBJ2-7, with D possibly TRBD1 on 6 matching bases. This CDR3 region has 13 residues. CDR1 and CDR2 (germline): SGHAT, FQDESV (reference sequence). Trimming left V 3 bases short and J 7 bases short, with 13 bases between. As DNA, the CDR3 is TGTGCCAGCAGCTTCGGACAGACAAGGGAGCAGTACTTC. Encoded protein: CASSFGQTREQYF.

CDR3 amino acids: CSARVQGGGNQPQHF. CDR3 nucleotide sequence: TGCAGTGCTAGAGTACAGGGTGGTGGCAATCAGCCCCAGCATTTT. This chain links TRBV20-1 with TRBJ1-5; D might be TRBD1 (6 bases). The ends were cut back, 1 base at V and 2 bases at J, with 12 bases in the middle. The germline CDR1 and CDR2 sequences are DFQATT and SNEGSKA (reference sequence). The CDR3 has 15 amino acids.